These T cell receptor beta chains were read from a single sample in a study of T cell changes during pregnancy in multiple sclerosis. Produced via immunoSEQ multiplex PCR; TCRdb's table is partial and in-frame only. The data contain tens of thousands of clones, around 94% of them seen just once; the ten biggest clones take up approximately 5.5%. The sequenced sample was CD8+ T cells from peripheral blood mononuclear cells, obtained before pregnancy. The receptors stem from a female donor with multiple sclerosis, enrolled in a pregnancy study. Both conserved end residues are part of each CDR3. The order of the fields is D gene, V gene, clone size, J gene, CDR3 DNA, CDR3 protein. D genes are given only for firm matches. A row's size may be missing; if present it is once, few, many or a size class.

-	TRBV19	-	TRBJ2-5	TGTGCCAGTAGTATAATCAGCGGCCAAGAGACCCAGTACTTC	CASSIISGQETQYF
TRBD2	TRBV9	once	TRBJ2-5	TGTGCCAGCAGCGCCCGGACTAGCGGGAGGGCGAGAGAGACCCAGTACTTC	CASSARTSGRARETQYF
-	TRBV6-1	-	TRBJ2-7	TGTGCCAGCAGTGAATTTCTAGAAGGGGGCTACGAGCAGTACTTC	CASSEFLEGGYEQYF
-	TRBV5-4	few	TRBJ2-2	TGTGCCAGCAGCCAGAACACCGGGGAGCTGTTTTTT	CASSQNTGELFF
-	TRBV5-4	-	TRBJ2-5	TGTGCCAGCAGCTTTGGTACGGGGTCCCAAGAGACCCAGTACTTC	CASSFGTGSQETQYF
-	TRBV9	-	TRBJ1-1	TGTGCCAGCAGCGTACTTCATATTGGGCAGACGTCATTACTTAACACTGAAGCTTTCTTT	CASSVLHIGQTSLLNTEAFF
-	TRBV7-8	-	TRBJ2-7	TGTGCCAGCAGCTTAGCGGGGAGCGAGCAGTACTTC	CASSLAGSEQYF
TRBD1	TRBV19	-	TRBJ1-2	TGTGCCAGTAGTAGGGGGACAGGGGGAATGATCTATGGCTACACCTTC	CASSRGTGGMIYGYTF
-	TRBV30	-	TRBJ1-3	TGTGCCTGGAGTGTAGGAGGGGCGGCAAACACCATATATTTT	CAWSVGGAANTIYF
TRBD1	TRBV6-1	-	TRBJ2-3	TGTGCCAGCAGTTCGACAGGGGGCTTAACAGATACGCAGTATTTT	CASSSTGGLTDTQYF
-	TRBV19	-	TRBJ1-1	TGTGCCACGAAGGCAGGATCCAGTACTGAAGCTTTCTTT	CATKAGSSTEAFF
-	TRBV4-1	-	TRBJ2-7	TGCGCCAGCAGCCAAACGCAGGGGCCAGCCTACGAGCAGTACTTC	CASSQTQGPAYEQYF
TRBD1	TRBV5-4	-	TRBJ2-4	TGTGCCAGCCAGATAGGACAGGGGGAAAACATTCAGTACTTC	CASQIGQGENIQYF
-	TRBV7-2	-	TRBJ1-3	TGTGCCAGCAGCTTAGCCTCCGGGGGGGGTGGAAACACCATATATTTT	CASSLASGGGGNTIYF
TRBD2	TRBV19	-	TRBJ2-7	TGTGCCAGTAGTATACAGGGACTAGCGGGTCTCGAGCAGTACTTC	CASSIQGLAGLEQYF
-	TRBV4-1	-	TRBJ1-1	TGCGCCAGCAGCCAAGTTACAGGGCAGGGGATGAACACTGAAGCTTTCTTT	CASSQVTGQGMNTEAFF
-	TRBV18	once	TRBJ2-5	TGTGCCAGCTCACCCGAGATTACTAGAAAAGAGACCCAGTACTTC	CASSPEITRKETQYF
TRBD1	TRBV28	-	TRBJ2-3	TGTGCCAGCAGTCCGGGACAGGTGACCACAGATACGCAGTATTTT	CASSPGQVTTDTQYF
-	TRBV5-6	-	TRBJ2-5	TGTGCCAGCAGCTTGGACAGCCACCTCCAAGAGACCCAGTACTTC	CASSLDSHLQETQYF
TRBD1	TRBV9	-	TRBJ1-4	TGTGCCAGCAGCGTAGGACAGGGGTTTAACACTAATGAAAAACTGTTTTTT	CASSVGQGFNTNEKLFF
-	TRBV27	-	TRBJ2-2	TGTGCCACCTCACCCTGGGGGCGGGCCGGGGAGCTGTTTTTT	CATSPWGRAGELFF
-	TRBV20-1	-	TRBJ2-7	TGCAGTGCTTCGGCGGGCTACGAGCAGTACTTC	CSASAGYEQYF
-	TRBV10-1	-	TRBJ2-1	TGCGCCAGCAGTGGGGGGACTTCCACCAGGAATGAGCAGTTCTTC	CASSGGTSTRNEQFF
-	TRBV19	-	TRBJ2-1	TGTGCCAGTAGTATCACAGGGTACAATGAGCAGTTCTTC	CASSITGYNEQFF
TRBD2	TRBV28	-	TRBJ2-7	TGTGCCAGCAGTTTATTCGAAGGGACTAGCGGACTCTCCTACGAGCAGTACTTC	CASSLFEGTSGLSYEQYF
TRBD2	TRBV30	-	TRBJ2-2	TGTGCCTGGAGTGTCATGCCGGGAGGGCTCACCGGGGAGCTGTTTTTT	CAWSVMPGGLTGELFF
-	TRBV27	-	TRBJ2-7	TGTGCCAGCAGTTTAAAAGAGCGGAGCTCCTACGAGCAGTACTTC	CASSLKERSSYEQYF
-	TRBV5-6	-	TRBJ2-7	TGTGCCAGCAGAAAAGGGAGCAGCTACGAGCAGTACTTC	CASRKGSSYEQYF